The source of this T cell receptor (beta chain) is a study of CD8 T cells in Susac syndrome. On the study more broadly: Sequencing included Susac syndrome patients, about 6 of them with active disease and fewer than 10 in remission.

To note about this clonotype: Antigen: not known.

Random hexamers served to reverse transcribe roughly 0.45 to 1 ug RNA. TCRdb fed the immunoSEQ multiplex PCR reads into MiXCR, producing one record per CDR3 protein. Here the sample spans roughly 200,000 distinct CDR3 sequences, 85% to 95% being singletons. Study conclusions and caveats: No clonal expansion appeared among CD4+ T cells in Susac patients.

The CDR3 length is 12 residues. CDR1 and CDR2 from the germline V gene are SNHLY and FYNNEI. V was cut by 5 bases and J by 7 bases, with 8 bases left in between. Each Susac syndrome patient had definite or probable disease by recently defined criteria. The specimen was CD4+ T cells from PBMCs. The receptor's source is a human donor with Susac syndrome. This chain uses TRBV2 with TRBJ1-4, with no clear D. The CDR3 region is CASSFDFEKLFF. The DNA of the CDR3 is TGTGCCAGCAGTTTCGATTTTGAAAAACTGTTTTTT.